This T cell receptor beta chain derives from a study of OX40 agonist ivuxolimab in advanced cancers. Sequencing used immunoSEQ multiplex PCR; TCRdb keeps in-frame clones, though not all of them. There are tens of thousands of clones in the sample; 80% to 95% occur only once, and roughly 1.1% lies in the top ten. The germline V gene encodes CDR1 SNHLY and CDR2 FYNNEI. V lost 7 bases and J 9 bases, leaving 13 bases between the germline ends. The CDR3 is 13 residues long. The chain joins TRBV2 to TRBJ1-6, with D possibly TRBD1 on 5 matching bases. The TCR originated in an adult with an advanced solid tumor such as melanoma, head and neck, liver or kidney cancer. Sequencing was performed on CD4+ or CD8+ T cells sorted from blood, taken in a trial of the OX40 agonist ivuxolimab. CDR3: CASMGLSVSPLHF. The CDR3, as DNA: TGTGCCAGCATGGGACTTAGTGTTTCACCCCTCCACTTT.